Following are 7 T cell receptor beta chains from one sample sequenced in a study of molecular identifiers for immune sequencing clone quantification. TCRdb re-analysed the PCR reads in MiXCR, keeping a single row per CDR3 protein. The sample holds under 800,000 distinct CDR3 sequences; around 25% are singletons and the top ten take about 0.78%. The specimen was naive CD8+ T cells from blood, with Jurkat cell RNA spiked in. Subset described: FACS-sorted CD8+CD4-CCR7+CD45RA+ naive T cells. These receptors all come from a human donor in good health. Some libraries in this study had Jurkat cell RNA spiked in.

Many counts were recorded for this clonotype. This chain links TRBV5-5 with TRBJ2-7, with a weak D call TRBD2 (6 bases). Germline V CDR1 and CDR2: SGHKS, YYEKEE (reference sequence). V lost 0 bases and J lost 3, with 13 bases in between. The CDR3 is 15 residues long. CDR3: CASSLEWISGYEQYF. The CDR3 DNA follows: TGTGCCAGCAGCTTGGAGTGGATTAGCGGCTACGAGCAGTACTTC.

This clonotype occurred a few times. The chain has TRBV3-1 and TRBJ2-1; weak D call: TRBD1 (6 bases). V lost 2 bases to trimming and J lost 0 bases, with 8 bases between them. This CDR3 region has 15 residues. CDR1 and CDR2 (germline): LGHDT, YNNKEL (reference sequence). The CDR3 DNA sequence: TGTGCCAGCAGCCAAAGGACAGACTCCTACAATGAGCAGTTCTTC. Protein sequence: CASSQRTDSYNEQFF.

The rearrangement links TRBV11-2 to TRBJ1-2, with 9 bases fitting TRBD1. Germline V lookup: CDR1 SGHAT, CDR2 FQNNGV. The CDR3 consists of 14 residues. V shed 5 bases and J 8 bases; nucleotides not matched to a gene: 9. The DNA for the CDR3 is TGTGCCAGCAGCGCCTGGACAGGGGCTCAGGGCTACACCTTC. The encoded protein is CASSAWTGAQGYTF.

This clonotype occurred a few times. The J gene is TRBJ2-3, the V gene TRBV25-1, with D maybe TRBD1 (5 bases). From germline, CDR1 is MGHDK and CDR2 SYGVNS. The V and J ends lost 8 bases and 2 bases respectively, with 14 bases between them. This CDR3 contains 14 residues. The CDR3 protein is CASGKTVNTDTQYF. DNA for the CDR3: TGTGCCAGCGGGAAGACAGTTAACACAGATACGCAGTATTTT. Full variable domain (rest looked up from reference TRBV25-1 and TRBJ2-3): EADIYQTPRYLVIGTGKKITLECSQTMGHDKMYWYQQDPGMELHLIHYSYGVNSTEKGDLSSESTVSRIRTEHFPLTLESARPSHTSQYLCASGKTVNTDTQYFGPGTRLTVL.

This clonotype appeared many times. This rearrangement joins TRBV6-5 to TRBJ2-4; 8 bases map to TRBD1. With 6 bases clipped from V and 3 bases from J, the junction kept 10 bases outside the gene matches. The CDR3 sequence is 16 residues long. The germline V gene has CDR1 MNHEY and CDR2 SVGAGI. The CDR3 protein is CASRSGQGAVKNIQYF. CDR3 DNA sequence: TGTGCCAGCAGATCCGGGCAGGGGGCGGTCAAAAACATTCAGTACTTC.

This clonotype was found a few times. Here the CDR3 reads CAWSLGTGRDEQFF. The CDR3 DNA follows: TGTGCCTGGAGTCTCGGGACAGGACGGGATGAGCAGTTCTTC. The chain combines TRBV30 with TRBJ2-1; TRBD1 matches 8 bases. There are 14 residues in the CDR3. V lost 2 bases and J lost 8; bases outside the gene matches: 8. Germline V gene sequence: CDR1 GTSNPN, CDR2 SVGIG (reference sequence).

Concerning this clonotype itself: This may be a read error: a much more frequent sequence differs by one nucleotide. The V gene is TRBV4-1, the J gene TRBJ1-6; D call uncertain. The CDR3 covers 13 residues. V was trimmed by 6 bases and J by 5 bases, leaving 8 bases between them. Germline assignment: CDR1 MGHRA and CDR2 YSYEKL. In nucleotides, the CDR3 is TGCGCCAGCAGTCAACAGAATAATTCACCCCTCCACTTT. This sequence encodes CASSQQNNSPLHF.